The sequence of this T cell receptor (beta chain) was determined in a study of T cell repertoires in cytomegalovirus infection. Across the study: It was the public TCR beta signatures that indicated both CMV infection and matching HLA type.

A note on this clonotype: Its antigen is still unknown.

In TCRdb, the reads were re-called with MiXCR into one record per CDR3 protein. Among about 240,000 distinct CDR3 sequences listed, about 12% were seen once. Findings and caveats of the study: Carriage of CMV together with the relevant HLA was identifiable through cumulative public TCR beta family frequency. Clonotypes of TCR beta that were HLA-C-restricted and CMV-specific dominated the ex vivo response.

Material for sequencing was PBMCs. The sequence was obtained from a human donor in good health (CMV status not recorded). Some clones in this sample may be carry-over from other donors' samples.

DNA for the CDR3: TGTGCCAGCAGCCTTCGCGCAGCGGGGGCGGGTGGCTACACCTTC. Its protein is CASSLRAAGAGGYTF. This chain links TRBV7-2 with TRBJ1-2; D might be TRBD1 (6 bases). This CDR3 contains 15 residues. Germline V gene lookup returns CDR1 SGHTA and CDR2 FQGNSA. With 5 bases removed from V and 7 bases from J, the gap between germline ends came to 20 bases.